These T cell receptor beta chains were read from a single sample in a study of CD8+ T cells in alopecia areata. The data were produced by immunoSEQ multiplex PCR, yet TCRdb's version contains in-frame clones alone and is incomplete. Here the sample spans around 270,000 clones, 58% being singletons. Sequenced material: CD4+ T cells sorted from blood, taken at week 24, from a patient treated with tofacitinib. The receptor source for this set is a human donor with alopecia areata. CDR3s include the opening cysteine and the closing phenylalanine or tryptophan. D genes are given only for firm matches. A clone size is listed for some rows: how often the clone was seen (once, few, many), or a class if it is expanded.

NA TRBJ2-7 TRBV30 NA CAWSVQGGIYEQYF TGTGCCTGGAGTGTACAGGGTGGGATCTACGAGCAGTACTTC
many TRBJ2-1 TRBV27 TRBD2 CASMARGATSSYNEQFF TGTGCCAGCATGGCGCGGGGGGCGACGAGCTCCTACAATGAGCAGTTCTTC
NA TRBJ2-3 TRBV2 TRBD2 CASRLAGDTDTQYF TGTGCCAGCAGACTAGCGGGGGACACAGATACGCAGTATTTT
once TRBJ1-5 TRBV15 NA CATSRDPQAGQPQHF TGTGCCACCAGCAGAGATCCACAGGCGGGGCAGCCCCAGCATTTT
NA TRBJ2-6 TRBV6-5 NA CASSPWSGANVLTF TGTGCCAGCAGCCCTTGGTCTGGGGCCAACGTCCTGACTTTC
NA TRBJ1-6 TRBV7-6 NA CASSLLPLGADERLPLHF TGTGCCAGCAGCTTACTCCCCTTGGGGGCAGACGAACGATTACCCCTCCACTTT
NA TRBJ2-7 TRBV6-5 NA CASSRGEGSNEQYF TGTGCCAGCAGCCGAGGGGAAGGGAGCAACGAGCAGTACTTC
few TRBJ2-1 TRBV7-2 NA CASSLVWAGTYNEQFF TGTGCCAGCAGCTTAGTTTGGGCGGGGACATACAATGAGCAGTTCTTC
NA TRBJ2-3 TRBV5-1 TRBD1 CASSLGQLADTQYF TGCGCCAGCAGCCTGGGACAGTTGGCAGATACGCAGTATTTT
NA TRBJ1-4 TRBV5-1 NA CASSLGSTNEKLFF TGCGCCAGCAGCTTGGGATCAACTAATGAAAAACTGTTTTTT
NA TRBJ1-1 TRBV5-1 NA CASSLLMGVNTEAFF TGCGCCAGCAGCCTGTTGATGGGGGTGAACACTGAAGCTTTCTTT
NA TRBJ2-3 TRBV7-6 TRBD2 CASSLGLAGISTDTQYF TGTGCCAGCAGCTTAGGTTTAGCGGGGATAAGCACAGATACGCAGTATTTT
NA TRBJ2-5 TRBV25-1 NA CASSESGGYQETQYF TGTGCCAGCAGTGAGTCCGGGGGATACCAAGAGACCCAGTACTTC
few TRBJ2-6 TRBV5-6 NA CASSLDQGTGANVLTF TGTGCCAGCAGCTTGGATCAGGGCACTGGGGCCAACGTCCTGACTTTC
NA TRBJ1-2 TRBV9 NA CASSVALGNYGYTF TGTGCCAGCAGCGTAGCTTTAGGAAACTATGGCTACACCTTC
NA TRBJ2-5 TRBV5-1 NA CASSLYRAGQETQYF TGCGCCAGCAGCTTGTATAGGGCGGGCCAAGAGACCCAGTACTTC
NA TRBJ2-1 TRBV4-2 TRBD2 CASSHGLGYNEQFF TGTGCCAGCAGCCACGGACTAGGATACAATGAGCAGTTCTTC
NA TRBJ1-1 TRBV7-2 NA CASSLDFRSEAFF TGTGCCAGCAGCTTAGATTTTCGGAGTGAAGCTTTCTTT
few TRBJ2-1 TRBV2 TRBD2 CASSSAGGRVNEQFF TGTGCCAGCAGCTCTGCGGGGGGGCGGGTCAATGAGCAGTTCTTC
NA TRBJ1-5 TRBV5-1 NA CASSLRAGNQPQHF TGCGCCAGCAGCTTGAGGGCGGGAAATCAGCCCCAGCATTTT
NA TRBJ2-7 TRBV29-1 NA CSVGNRDEQYF TGCAGCGTTGGCAACAGAGACGAGCAGTACTTC
NA TRBJ1-5 TRBV18 NA CASSPSGDDDNQPQHF TGTGCCAGCTCACCATCAGGGGATGACGACAATCAGCCCCAGCATTTT
few TRBJ1-4 TRBV7-9 NA CASSSATAATNEKLFF TGTGCCAGCAGCTCAGCTACAGCTGCAACTAATGAAAAACTGTTTTTT
NA TRBJ2-1 TRBV5-1 NA CASSSGTQTYNEQFF TGCGCCAGCAGCTCCGGGACACAAACCTACAATGAGCAGTTCTTC
NA TRBJ2-3 TRBV6-6 NA CASSYSNRADTQYF TGTGCCAGCAGTTACTCGAACAGGGCAGATACGCAGTATTTT
NA TRBJ2-3 TRBV25-1 TRBD1 CASRGTGPDTQYF TGTGCCAGCAGGGGGACAGGCCCAGATACGCAGTATTTT
few TRBJ2-2 TRBV29-1 NA CSVSPNTGELFF TGCAGCGTATCACCGAACACCGGGGAGCTGTTTTTT
NA TRBJ2-1 TRBV20-1 NA CRLGADNEQFF TGCAGGCTTGGGGCTGACAATGAGCAGTTCTTC
NA TRBJ1-6 TRBV15 NA CATSRISAGSPLHF TGTGCCACCAGCAGAATATCGGCGGGTTCACCCCTCCACTTT
NA TRBJ1-1 TRBV11-2 NA CASSPRWGTEAFF TGTGCCAGCAGCCCCAGGTGGGGCACTGAAGCTTTCTTT
NA TRBJ1-1 TRBV2 NA CASSVVGYTEAFF TGTGCCAGCAGTGTTGTGGGTTACACTGAAGCTTTCTTT
NA TRBJ1-5 TRBV5-1 TRBD1 CASSFETGVNQPQHF TGCGCCAGCAGCTTCGAGACAGGGGTAAATCAGCCCCAGCATTTT
few TRBJ2-1 TRBV30 TRBD2 CAWSAAGVRYNEQFF TGTGCCTGGAGTGCAGCGGGGGTACGCTACAATGAGCAGTTCTTC
NA TRBJ2-6 TRBV2 NA CASAKLISGANVLTF TGTGCCAGTGCCAAATTAATCTCTGGGGCCAACGTCCTGACTTTC
NA TRBJ1-3 TRBV30 NA CAWSRRDGNTIYF TGTGCCTGGAGCCGCAGGGACGGAAACACCATATATTTT
NA TRBJ1-5 TRBV18 NA CASSRDDGQPQHF TGTGCCAGCTCACGCGACGACGGTCAGCCCCAGCATTTT
NA TRBJ1-1 TRBV15 NA CATSGGNTEAFF TGTGCCACCAGCGGGGGCAACACTGAAGCTTTCTTT
NA TRBJ1-6 TRBV27 NA CASRSDITYNSPLHF TGTGCCAGCAGGTCGGACATAACCTATAATTCACCCCTCCACTTT
few TRBJ2-7 TRBV25-1 NA CASKQAGLYEQYF TGTGCCAGCAAACAAGCAGGTCTGTACGAGCAGTACTTC
NA TRBJ1-1 TRBV7-2 NA CASSRGRGNTEAFF TGTGCCAGCAGTCGGGGCAGGGGGAACACTGAAGCTTTCTTT
NA TRBJ2-5 TRBV7-6 TRBD2 CASSLILAGRKETQYF TGTGCCAGCAGCTTAATTCTAGCGGGTCGAAAAGAGACCCAGTACTTC
NA TRBJ2-5 TRBV28 NA CASSLPPQETQYF TGTGCCAGCAGTCTCCCCCCACAAGAGACCCAGTACTTC
NA TRBJ1-2 TRBV29-1 NA CSALGGTTISGYTF TGCAGCGCCCTGGGTGGGACGACAATCTCTGGCTACACCTTC
NA TRBJ1-2 TRBV6-5 TRBD1 CASRQNRGLYGYTF TGTGCCAGCAGACAAAACAGGGGGCTCTATGGCTACACCTTC
few TRBJ1-2 TRBV25-1 NA CASSELGGDGYTF TGTGCCAGCAGTGAATTAGGGGGTGATGGCTACACCTTC